This TCR beta chain was recorded in a study of blood T cell repertoires in COVID-19. Overall study: Italy, Spain and the United States were the sources of the convalescent and acute COVID-19 samples. PBMCs, B-cell-depleted T cells, or T cells provided the cDNA or gDNA that made up the material.

Germline V gene sequence: CDR1 LGHNA, CDR2 YNFKEQ. The CDR3 covers 18 residues. V was trimmed by 4 bases and J by 6 bases, leaving 25 bases between them. This clone has more than one count but fewer than ten. Per the original methods: The authors estimated nucleated cell counts from reference gene primer amplification. Using immunoSEQ multiplex PCR, the repertoire was profiled, and TCRdb retains in-frame clones only, with some absent. The V and J calls and clone size come from that table; D and trimming were worked out from the DNA. Of around 210,000 clones listed, about nine tenths were seen once; the top ten hold 0.65% to 0.95%.

The sequenced sample was peripheral blood. The receptor comes from an older woman with acute or convalescent COVID-19. The chain links TRBV4-2 to TRBJ2-1, with D perhaps matching TRBD2 (6 bases). The CDR3 DNA sequence: TGTGCCAGCAGCCCTCAGGGCGGGAATACCCCCTATTTCAATGAGCAGTTCTTC. It specifies CASSPQGGNTPYFNEQFF.